Listed below are T cell receptor beta chains from one sample, sequenced in a study of technical replicates of blood from several donors. Libraries were prepared by immunoSEQ multiplex PCR; TCRdb keeps only in-frame clonotypes and omits some of them. The sample records approximately 53,000 clones, about 96% being singletons. The sequenced material came from T cells isolated from PBMCs. All receptors come from a human donor in good health. Both conserved end residues are part of each CDR3. D genes are given only for firm matches. Clone size appears in some rows only: once, few, many, or a class for an expanded clone.

D	V	J	size	DNA	CDR3
TRBD2	TRBV6-1	TRBJ2-7	NA	TGTGCCAGCAAGGCTGCTAGCGGCCCCTACGAGCAGTACTTC	CASKAASGPYEQYF
NA	TRBV27	TRBJ2-7	NA	TGTGCCAGCAGTTTCTCGAGGGGACAATACGAGCAGTACTTC	CASSFSRGQYEQYF
TRBD1	TRBV7-9	TRBJ1-4	NA	TGTGCCAGCAGCTTAATAGGACAGGGAGATGAAAAACTGTTTTTT	CASSLIGQGDEKLFF
NA	TRBV4-3	TRBJ2-5	NA	TGCGCCAGCAGCCAACAGGGGCGAGAGACCCAGTACTTC	CASSQQGRETQYF
TRBD2	TRBV28	TRBJ2-2	NA	TGTGCCAGCGGGCTAGCGGGAGAGCACACCGGGGAGCTGTTTTTT	CASGLAGEHTGELFF
NA	TRBV30	TRBJ1-2	NA	TGTGCCTGGACAGGGTACTATGGCTACACCTTC	CAWTGYYGYTF
TRBD2	TRBV2	TRBJ2-7	NA	TGTGCCAGCAGTAACAGACTAGCTGATTACGAGCAGTACTTC	CASSNRLADYEQYF
NA	TRBV27	TRBJ1-1	NA	TGTGCCAGCAGTTTTAGGGGGAGATTGAACACTGAAGCTTTCTTT	CASSFRGRLNTEAFF
TRBD1	TRBV7-2	TRBJ1-1	NA	TGTGCCAGCAGCTTAAGGACAGGGGGCACTGAAGCTTTCTTT	CASSLRTGGTEAFF
NA	TRBV6-5	TRBJ1-4	NA	TGTGCCACCAACCCTACGGGACTTGTCTATGAAAAACTGTTTTTT	CATNPTGLVYEKLFF
NA	TRBV9	TRBJ1-3	once	TGTGCCAGCAGCGTGGTAGCGACCCCGGGGAACACCATATATTTT	CASSVVATPGNTIYF
TRBD1	TRBV19	TRBJ1-5	once	TGTGCCAGTAGTATTAATACAGGGGAAGGCAATCAGCCCCAGCATTTT	CASSINTGEGNQPQHF
NA	TRBV5-1	TRBJ2-1	once	TGCGCCAGCAGCGAACAGGGCAATGAGCAGTTCTTC	CASSEQGNEQFF
NA	TRBV6-1	TRBJ2-7	NA	TGTGCCAGCAGTGAAAGGGCAGCGGAATTTGGGAACTTC	CASSERAAEFGNF
NA	TRBV9	TRBJ2-3	NA	TGTGCCAGCAGCGTAGGCGGGATCGAAGATACGCAGTATTTT	CASSVGGIEDTQYF
NA	TRBV4-1	TRBJ1-5	NA	TGCGCCAGCAGCCAAGTACAACAGGGCGTGAGCAATCAGCCCCAGCATTTT	CASSQVQQGVSNQPQHF
NA	TRBV19	TRBJ1-1	NA	TGTGCCAGTAGTCCCCTTGGGGGCATGGAACACGGTGAAGCTTTCTTT	CASSPLGGMEHGEAFF
TRBD1	TRBV7-2	TRBJ1-2	once	TGTGCCAGCAGCGCTAGACAGGGGAATTGGTATGGCTACACCTTC	CASSARQGNWYGYTF
NA	TRBV6-5	TRBJ1-1	NA	TGTGCCAGCAGGGAAAGGGGATCCATGGTAGCTTTCTTT	CASRERGSMVAFF
NA	TRBV9	TRBJ2-5	once	TGTGCCAGCAGCGTATTCGACCAAGAGACCCAGTACTTC	CASSVFDQETQYF
TRBD2	TRBV4-3	TRBJ2-3	NA	TGCGCCAGCAGCCAAGATCATAGGCGGGAGGGCCTTGGAGATACGCAGTATTTT	CASSQDHRREGLGDTQYF
NA	TRBV29-1	TRBJ1-1	NA	TGCAGCGTTGAAGAGACGGTCGGGGGGACTGAAGCTTTCTTT	CSVEETVGGTEAFF
NA	TRBV19	TRBJ2-7	NA	TGTGCCAGTAGTACGGGACGGCTGACTAGAGGCTACGAGCAGTACTTC	CASSTGRLTRGYEQYF
TRBD1	TRBV7-3	TRBJ1-1	once	TGTGCCAGCAGCGACACAGGGGACCGCACTGAAGCTTTCTTT	CASSDTGDRTEAFF
NA	TRBV6-1	TRBJ2-5	once	TGTGCCAGCAGTGGAGAGGAGTTAAAGGAGACCCAGTACTTC	CASSGEELKETQYF
NA	TRBV27	TRBJ2-1	NA	TGTGCCAGCAGTTTAAATCGGGTAGCCCCTAACAATGAGCAGTTCTTC	CASSLNRVAPNNEQFF
NA	TRBV6-5	TRBJ1-4	NA	TGTGCCAGCAGTTCAGTCGCAACTAATGAAAAACTGTTTTTT	CASSSVATNEKLFF
TRBD2	TRBV5-1	TRBJ2-1	once	TGCGCCAGCAGCTCCCGACTAGCGGGAGTACACAATGAGCAGTTCTTC	CASSSRLAGVHNEQFF
NA	TRBV5-1	TRBJ1-1	NA	TGCGCCAGCAGCACCACAGGGATAGCTTTCTTT	CASSTTGIAFF
NA	TRBV9	TRBJ1-1	NA	TGTGCCAGCAGCGTAGGTACAAACACTGAAGCTTTCTTT	CASSVGTNTEAFF
TRBD1	TRBV29-1	TRBJ1-4	NA	TGCAGCGTTGCGGGCCCTCTCGGGGACAGGGGGCGCAAGACTAATGAAAAACTGTTTTTT	CSVAGPLGDRGRKTNEKLFF
NA	TRBV18	TRBJ2-7	NA	TGTGCCAGCTCCCCCCGACTAGGCTCCTACGAGCAGTACTTC	CASSPRLGSYEQYF
NA	TRBV27	TRBJ1-1	few	TGTGCCAGCAGTTTAACAGTGAACACTGAAGCTTTCTTT	CASSLTVNTEAFF
TRBD1	TRBV7-8	TRBJ2-3	NA	TGTGCCAGCAGCTTAGGGGCACTGGACAGGGGGCCAACAGATACGCAGTATTTT	CASSLGALDRGPTDTQYF
TRBD1	TRBV7-2	TRBJ1-4	NA	TGTGCCAGCAGCATGGACAGGGGGCCAGATGAAAAACTGTTTTTT	CASSMDRGPDEKLFF
TRBD1	TRBV13	TRBJ2-7	NA	TGTGCCAGCAGCCCTCCCCCCGGGACAGGGGTCTACGAGCAGTACTTC	CASSPPPGTGVYEQYF
TRBD1	TRBV6-5	TRBJ1-1	NA	TGTGCCAGCAGCAGGGGACAGACTGAAGCTTTCTTT	CASSRGQTEAFF
NA	TRBV9	TRBJ1-1	NA	TGTGCCAGCAGCGTAGCTACCTACACTGAAGCTTTCTTT	CASSVATYTEAFF
TRBD1	TRBV7-9	TRBJ1-1	NA	TGTGCCAGCAGCTCCTTGGGGACAGGGTGGGAAACTGAAGCTTTCTTT	CASSSLGTGWETEAFF